This T cell receptor beta chain was captured in a study of regulatory T cells in long-lasting Graves disease. Indicated time point: persistent/refractory GD, antithyroid drugs over 5 years with positive TRAb. RNA from PBMCs was the source of the TCR library. Blood from the periphery, around 9 milliliters in all, was drawn into EDTA tubes. This clonotype appeared many times. Its antigen is not identified. Study conclusions and caveats: Patients with persistent disease showed a bias toward TRBV28, TRBJ1-2 and TRBJ2-5.

The germline CDR1 and CDR2 sequences are DFQATT and SNEGSKA (reference sequence). V was shortened by 0 bases and J by 5 bases, with 4 bases between the two germline ends. This CDR3 has 12 residues. Both iRepertoire HTBI primers and Arm-PCR of CDR3 regions were used to build the TCR beta libraries. Using its own MiXCR run on the multiplex PCR reads, TCRdb lists one record per CDR3 protein. The data hold 430,000 or so distinct CDR3 sequences, with around a fifth observed a single time. The V and J genes are TRBV20-1 and TRBJ2-2; unclear D gene. The TCR originated in a female donor with Graves disease. The specimen was peripheral blood mononuclear cells (PBMCs), collected when the disease was refractory, from a patient treated with antithyroid drugs. The CDR3 here is CSARDTTGELFF. DNA for the CDR3: TGCAGTGCTAGAGATACTACCGGGGAGCTGTTTTTT.